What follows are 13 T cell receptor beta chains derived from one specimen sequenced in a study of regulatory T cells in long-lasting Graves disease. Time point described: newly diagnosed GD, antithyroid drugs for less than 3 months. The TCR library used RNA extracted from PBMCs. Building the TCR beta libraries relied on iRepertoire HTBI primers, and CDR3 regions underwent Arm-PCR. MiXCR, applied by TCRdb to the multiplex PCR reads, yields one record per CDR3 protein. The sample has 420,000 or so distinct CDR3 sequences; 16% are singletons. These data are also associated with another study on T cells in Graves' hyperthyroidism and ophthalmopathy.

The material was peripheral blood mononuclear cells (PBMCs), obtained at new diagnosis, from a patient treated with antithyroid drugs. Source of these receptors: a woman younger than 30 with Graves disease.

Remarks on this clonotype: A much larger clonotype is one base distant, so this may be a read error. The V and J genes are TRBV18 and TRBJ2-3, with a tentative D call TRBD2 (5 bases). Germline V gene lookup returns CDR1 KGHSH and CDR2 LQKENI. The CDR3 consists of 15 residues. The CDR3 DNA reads TGTGCCGGCTCACCACCAACCGGGGATCGAGATACGCAGTATTTT. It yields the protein CAGSPPTGDRDTQYF.

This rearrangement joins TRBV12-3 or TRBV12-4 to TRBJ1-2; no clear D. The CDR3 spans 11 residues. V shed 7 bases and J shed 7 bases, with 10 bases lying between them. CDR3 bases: TGTGCCAGCACCCCGGGATTTGGCTACACCTTC. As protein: CASTPGFGYTF.

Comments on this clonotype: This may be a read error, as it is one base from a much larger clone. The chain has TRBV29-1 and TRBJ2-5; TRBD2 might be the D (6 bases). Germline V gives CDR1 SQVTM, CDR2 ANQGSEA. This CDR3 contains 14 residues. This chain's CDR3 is CRMYGRQDYNERFF. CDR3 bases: TGCAGAATGTATGGACGGCAGGACTACAATGAGCGGTTCTTC.

CDR3 bases: TGTGCCAGCAGTATAACCGGGACACCCCTACGCTCTGGAAACACCATATATTTT. This gives the protein CASSITGTPLRSGNTIYF. V usage is TRBV12-3 or TRBV12-4 and J usage is TRBJ1-3, with a tentative D call TRBD1 (6 bases). Trimming pared 5 bases from V and 0 bases from J, leaving 20 bases between. The CDR3 covers 18 residues.

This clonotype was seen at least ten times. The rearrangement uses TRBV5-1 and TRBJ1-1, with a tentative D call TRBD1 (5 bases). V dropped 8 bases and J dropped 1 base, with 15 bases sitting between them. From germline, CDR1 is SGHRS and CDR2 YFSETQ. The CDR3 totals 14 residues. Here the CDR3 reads CASSTTQGNTEAFF. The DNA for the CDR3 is TGCGCCAGTTCCACGACTCAGGGGAACACTGAAGCTTTCTTT.

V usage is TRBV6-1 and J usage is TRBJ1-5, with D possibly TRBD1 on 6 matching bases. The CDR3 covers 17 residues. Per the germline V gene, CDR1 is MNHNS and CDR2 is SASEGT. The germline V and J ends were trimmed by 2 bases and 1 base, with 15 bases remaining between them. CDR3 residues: CASSERGGGWSNQPQHF. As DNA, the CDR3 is TGTGCCAGCAGTGAACGGGGAGGGGGTTGGAGCAATCAGCCCCAGCATTTT.

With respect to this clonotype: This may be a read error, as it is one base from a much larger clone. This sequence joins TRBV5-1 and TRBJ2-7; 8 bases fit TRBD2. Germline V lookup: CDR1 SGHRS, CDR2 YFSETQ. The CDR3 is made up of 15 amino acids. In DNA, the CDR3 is TGCGCCAGCGGCTTGGGCCTTAGCGGGATCTACGAGCAGTACTTC. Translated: CASGLGLSGIYEQYF.

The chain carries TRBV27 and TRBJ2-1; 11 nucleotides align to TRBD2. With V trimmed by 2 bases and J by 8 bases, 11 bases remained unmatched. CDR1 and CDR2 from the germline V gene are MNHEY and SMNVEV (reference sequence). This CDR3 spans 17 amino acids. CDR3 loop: CASSLGPLAGASDEQFF. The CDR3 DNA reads TGTGCCAGCAGTTTAGGTCCACTAGCGGGAGCGAGCGATGAGCAGTTCTTC.

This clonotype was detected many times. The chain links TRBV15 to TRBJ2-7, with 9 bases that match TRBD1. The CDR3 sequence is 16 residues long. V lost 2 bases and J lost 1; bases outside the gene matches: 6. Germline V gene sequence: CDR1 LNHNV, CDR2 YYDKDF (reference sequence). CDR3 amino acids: CATSRRPGQGSYEQYF. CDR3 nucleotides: TGTGCCACCAGCAGACGGCCGGGACAGGGATCCTACGAGCAGTACTTC.

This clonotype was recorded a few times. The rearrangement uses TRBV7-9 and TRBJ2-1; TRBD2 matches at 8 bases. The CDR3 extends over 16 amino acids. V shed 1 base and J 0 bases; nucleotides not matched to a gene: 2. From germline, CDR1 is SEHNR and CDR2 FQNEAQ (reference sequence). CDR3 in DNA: TGTGCCAGCAGCTTAGTCGGACTAGCCTCCTACAATGAGCAGTTCTTC. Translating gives CASSLVGLASYNEQFF.

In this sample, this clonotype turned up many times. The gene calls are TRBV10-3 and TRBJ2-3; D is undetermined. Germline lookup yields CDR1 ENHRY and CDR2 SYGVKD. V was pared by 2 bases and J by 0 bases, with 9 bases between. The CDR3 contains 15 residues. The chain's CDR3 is CAISEGFGSTDTQYF. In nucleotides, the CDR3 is TGTGCCATCAGTGAGGGTTTCGGTAGCACAGATACGCAGTATTTT.

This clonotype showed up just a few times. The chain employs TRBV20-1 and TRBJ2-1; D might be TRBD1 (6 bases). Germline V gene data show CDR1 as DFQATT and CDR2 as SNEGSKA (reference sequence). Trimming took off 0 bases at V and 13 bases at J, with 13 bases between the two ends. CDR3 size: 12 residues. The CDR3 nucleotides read TGCAGTGCTAGAGATCTACAGGGTGATCAGTTCTTC. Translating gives CSARDLQGDQFF.

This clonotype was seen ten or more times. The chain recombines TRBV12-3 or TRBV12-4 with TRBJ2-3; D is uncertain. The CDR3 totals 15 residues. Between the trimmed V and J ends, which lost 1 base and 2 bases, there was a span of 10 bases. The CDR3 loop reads CASSLGWVDTDTQYF. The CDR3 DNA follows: TGTGCCAGCAGTTTAGGCTGGGTAGACACAGATACGCAGTATTTT.